This is a list of T cell receptor beta chains from one sample in a study of T cells in Graves' hyperthyroidism and ophthalmopathy. MiXCR, run by TCRdb on the multiplex PCR reads, gives a single entry per CDR3 protein. The data show about 280,000 distinct CDR3 sequences, less than 30% seen once. Specimen: blood. The source of these receptors is a man between 35 and 55 years old with Graves' hyperthyroidism that later progressed to Graves' ophthalmopathy. Each CDR3 is given with its conserved first and last residue. The D gene is left open where the match is weak.

j_gene: TRBJ1-2
d_gene: TRBD1
v_gene: TRBV6-1
CDR3aa: CAAVVRTGDGYTF

j_gene: TRBJ1-3
d_gene: NA
v_gene: TRBV28
CDR3aa: CASRLSQGSRNTIYF

j_gene: TRBJ2-5
d_gene: TRBD2
v_gene: TRBV7-9
CDR3aa: CASSSPKLAGEEYF

j_gene: TRBJ2-5
d_gene: NA
v_gene: TRBV27
CDR3aa: CASSSTRRTSPQETQYF

j_gene: TRBJ2-4
d_gene: NA
v_gene: TRBV5-1
CDR3aa: CASSFDLGGKNIQYF

j_gene: TRBJ2-7
d_gene: NA
v_gene: TRBV7-3
CDR3aa: CASSLWAGASYEQYF

j_gene: TRBJ2-7
d_gene: TRBD1
v_gene: TRBV28
CDR3aa: CATFDRGRRDEQYF

j_gene: TRBJ2-7
d_gene: NA
v_gene: TRBV6-1
CDR3aa: CASTGGVPYEQYF

j_gene: TRBJ2-2
d_gene: TRBD2
v_gene: TRBV6-1
CDR3aa: CASGKRELYGTGELFF

j_gene: TRBJ2-7
d_gene: TRBD1
v_gene: TRBV5-1
CDR3aa: CASSWDRLSLTPLEQYF

j_gene: TRBJ2-7
d_gene: NA
v_gene: TRBV9
CDR3aa: CASSEGLAVYEQYF

j_gene: TRBJ1-5
d_gene: NA
v_gene: TRBV20-1
CDR3aa: CSASDSLTAYNQPQHF

j_gene: TRBJ1-5
d_gene: NA
v_gene: TRBV6-1
CDR3aa: CASSATRDTNQPQHF

j_gene: TRBJ2-7
d_gene: NA
v_gene: TRBV20-1
CDR3aa: CSASPSIGDVSYEQYF

j_gene: TRBJ1-2
d_gene: TRBD1
v_gene: TRBV14
CDR3aa: CAGSQLQGLVYGYTF

j_gene: TRBJ2-5
d_gene: TRBD1
v_gene: TRBV19
CDR3aa: CARHRGQETQYF

j_gene: TRBJ1-2
d_gene: TRBD1
v_gene: TRBV12-3/TRBV12-4
CDR3aa: CASSGWGQAFSYTF

j_gene: TRBJ1-1
d_gene: NA
v_gene: TRBV18
CDR3aa: CASSPTADTEAFF

j_gene: TRBJ2-5
d_gene: TRBD2
v_gene: TRBV2
CDR3aa: CASSELSSGRTSGRESQETQYF

j_gene: TRBJ1-1
d_gene: NA
v_gene: TRBV24-1
CDR3aa: CATRQGRAFF

j_gene: TRBJ2-7
d_gene: NA
v_gene: TRBV9
CDR3aa: CASSLDTNSYEQYF

j_gene: TRBJ2-7
d_gene: NA
v_gene: TRBV6-5
CDR3aa: CASSYFERGEQYF

j_gene: TRBJ2-5
d_gene: TRBD2
v_gene: TRBV6-1
CDR3aa: CASSIGTSKETQYF

j_gene: TRBJ1-2
d_gene: TRBD1
v_gene: TRBV7-3
CDR3aa: CASSVPGQGFYTF

j_gene: TRBJ2-5
d_gene: NA
v_gene: TRBV29-1
CDR3aa: CSVEDLAPGRKTQYF

j_gene: TRBJ2-2
d_gene: NA
v_gene: TRBV7-9
CDR3aa: CASSLHRGDTGELFF

j_gene: TRBJ1-2
d_gene: TRBD1
v_gene: TRBV12-3/TRBV12-4
CDR3aa: CASSRTGFGYGYTF

j_gene: TRBJ2-6
d_gene: TRBD2
v_gene: TRBV6-2/TRBV6-3
CDR3aa: CASIGFYGGSSGANVLTF

j_gene: TRBJ1-2
d_gene: NA
v_gene: TRBV30
CDR3aa: CAWSPAGGYTF

j_gene: TRBJ1-5
d_gene: NA
v_gene: TRBV6-5
CDR3aa: CASRTDTSNQPQHF

j_gene: TRBJ2-7
d_gene: NA
v_gene: TRBV15
CDR3aa: CATSLAVSYEQYF

j_gene: TRBJ2-5
d_gene: NA
v_gene: TRBV20-1
CDR3aa: CSARDPRSTLQETQYF

j_gene: TRBJ2-2
d_gene: TRBD2
v_gene: TRBV2
CDR3aa: CASSELSSGRTSGDTGELFF

j_gene: TRBJ2-4
d_gene: TRBD2
v_gene: TRBV12-3/TRBV12-4
CDR3aa: CASSINSGLAGNIQYF

j_gene: TRBJ1-5
d_gene: NA
v_gene: TRBV11-2
CDR3aa: CASSLALNQPQHF

j_gene: TRBJ2-2
d_gene: TRBD1
v_gene: TRBV3-1
CDR3aa: CASSPWDRGAGELFF

j_gene: TRBJ1-1
d_gene: NA
v_gene: TRBV2
CDR3aa: CARSPGGAEAFF

j_gene: TRBJ2-3
d_gene: NA
v_gene: TRBV10-3
CDR3aa: CAISRESTDTQYF

j_gene: TRBJ2-7
d_gene: NA
v_gene: TRBV7-9
CDR3aa: CASSLGSVEQYF

j_gene: TRBJ1-6
d_gene: NA
v_gene: TRBV4-1
CDR3aa: CASRLTESSYNSPLHF

j_gene: TRBJ1-1
d_gene: NA
v_gene: TRBV19
CDR3aa: CASSIWAGMNTEAFF

j_gene: TRBJ2-7
d_gene: NA
v_gene: TRBV12-3/TRBV12-4
CDR3aa: CASSRGETYEQYF

j_gene: TRBJ2-7
d_gene: TRBD2
v_gene: TRBV11-2
CDR3aa: CASRHPGLAGGEQYF

j_gene: TRBJ1-2
d_gene: TRBD1
v_gene: TRBV6-1
CDR3aa: CASRAGGDYGYTF

j_gene: TRBJ2-7
d_gene: NA
v_gene: TRBV11-2
CDR3aa: CASSLVGHEQYF

j_gene: TRBJ1-5
d_gene: NA
v_gene: TRBV27
CDR3aa: CASDRGFNNQPQHF

j_gene: TRBJ1-3
d_gene: NA
v_gene: TRBV6-1
CDR3aa: CASSEALHTIYF

j_gene: TRBJ2-7
d_gene: NA
v_gene: TRBV6-1
CDR3aa: CASNRVGNEQYF

j_gene: TRBJ1-1
d_gene: NA
v_gene: TRBV20-1
CDR3aa: CSARDPGGTEAFF

j_gene: TRBJ2-2
d_gene: NA
v_gene: TRBV20-1
CDR3aa: CSALSWAYTGELFF

j_gene: TRBJ1-2
d_gene: TRBD1
v_gene: TRBV11-2
CDR3aa: CASSLGDSSIYGYTF